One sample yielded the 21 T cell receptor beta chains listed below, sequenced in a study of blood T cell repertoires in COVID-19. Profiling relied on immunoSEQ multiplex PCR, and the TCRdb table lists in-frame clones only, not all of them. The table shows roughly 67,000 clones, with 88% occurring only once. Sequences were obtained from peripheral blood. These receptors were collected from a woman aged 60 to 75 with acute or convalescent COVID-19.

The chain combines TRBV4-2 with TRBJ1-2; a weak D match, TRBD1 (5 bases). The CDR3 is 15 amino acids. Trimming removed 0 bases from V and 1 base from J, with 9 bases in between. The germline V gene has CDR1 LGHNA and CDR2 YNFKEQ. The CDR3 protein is CASSQETGGNYGYTF. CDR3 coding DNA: TGTGCCAGCAGCCAAGAAACCGGGGGTAACTATGGCTACACCTTC.

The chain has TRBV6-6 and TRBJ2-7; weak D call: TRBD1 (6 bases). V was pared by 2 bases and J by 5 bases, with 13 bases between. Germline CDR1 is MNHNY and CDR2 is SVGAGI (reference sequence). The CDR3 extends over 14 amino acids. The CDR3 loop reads CASSYLYEGDEQYV. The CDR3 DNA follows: TGTGCCAGCAGTTACCTCTATGAGGGGGACGAGCAGTACGTC.

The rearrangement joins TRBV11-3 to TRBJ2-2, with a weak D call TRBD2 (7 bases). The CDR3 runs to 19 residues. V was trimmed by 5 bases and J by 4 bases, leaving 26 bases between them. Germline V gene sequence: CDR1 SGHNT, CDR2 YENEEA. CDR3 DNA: TGTGCCAGCAGCCCCCACACTCGGAGGGGGGGGCGGGCCACCGGGGAGCTGTTTTTT. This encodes CASSPHTRRGGRATGELFF.

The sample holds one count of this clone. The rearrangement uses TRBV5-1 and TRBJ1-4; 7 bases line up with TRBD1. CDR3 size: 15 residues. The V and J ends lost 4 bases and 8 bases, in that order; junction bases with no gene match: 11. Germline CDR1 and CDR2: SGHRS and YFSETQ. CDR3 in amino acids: CASSPLTGQGEKLFF. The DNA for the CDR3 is TGCGCCAGCAGCCCTTTGACAGGGCAGGGCGAAAAACTGTTTTTT. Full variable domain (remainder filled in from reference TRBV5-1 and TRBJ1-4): KAGVTQTPRYLIKTRGQQVTLSCSPISGHRSVSWYQQTPGQGLQFLFEYFSETQRNKGNFPGRFSGRQFSNSRSEMNVSTLELGDSALYLCASSPLTGQGEKLFFGSGTQLSVL.

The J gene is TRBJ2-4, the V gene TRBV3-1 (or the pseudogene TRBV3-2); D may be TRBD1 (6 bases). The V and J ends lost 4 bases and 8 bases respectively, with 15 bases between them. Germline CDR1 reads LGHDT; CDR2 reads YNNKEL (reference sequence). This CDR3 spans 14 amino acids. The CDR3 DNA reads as TGTGCCAGCAGCCGGTGGGGGCCGCGAGACATTCAGTACTTC. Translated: CASSRWGPRDIQYF.

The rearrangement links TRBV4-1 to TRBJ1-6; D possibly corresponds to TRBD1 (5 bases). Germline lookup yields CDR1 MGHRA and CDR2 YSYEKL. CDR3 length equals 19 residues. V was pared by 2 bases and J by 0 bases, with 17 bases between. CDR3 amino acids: CASSQIPGRTSSYNSPLHF. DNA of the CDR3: TGCGCCAGCAGCCAAATTCCAGGGCGAACCAGCTCCTATAATTCACCCCTCCACTTT.

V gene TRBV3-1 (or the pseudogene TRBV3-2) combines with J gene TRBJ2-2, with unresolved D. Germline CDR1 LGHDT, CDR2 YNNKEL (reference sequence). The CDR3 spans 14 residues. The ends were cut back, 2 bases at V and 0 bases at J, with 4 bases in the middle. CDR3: CASSQITNTGELFF. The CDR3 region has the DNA TGTGCCAGCAGCCAAATTACGAACACCGGGGAGCTGTTTTTT.

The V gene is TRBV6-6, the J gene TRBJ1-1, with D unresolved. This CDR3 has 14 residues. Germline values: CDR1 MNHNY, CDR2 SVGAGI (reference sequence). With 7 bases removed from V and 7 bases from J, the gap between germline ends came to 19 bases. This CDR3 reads CASIEAGTADEAFF. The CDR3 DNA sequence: TGTGCCAGCATCGAGGCAGGTACAGCGGATGAAGCTTTCTTT.

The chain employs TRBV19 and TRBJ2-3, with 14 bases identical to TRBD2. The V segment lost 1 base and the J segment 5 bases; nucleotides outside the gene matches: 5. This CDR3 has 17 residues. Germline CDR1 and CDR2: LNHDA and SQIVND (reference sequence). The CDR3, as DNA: TGTGCCAGTAGTATAGCCCATGGACTAGCGGGAGGAGATACGCAGTATTTT. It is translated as CASSIAHGLAGGDTQYF.

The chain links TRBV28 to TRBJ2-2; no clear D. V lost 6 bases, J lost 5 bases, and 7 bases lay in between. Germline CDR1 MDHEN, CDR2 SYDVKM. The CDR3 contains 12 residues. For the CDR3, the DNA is TGTGCCAGCAGCGGTCCGACCGGGGAGCTGTTTTTT. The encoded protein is CASSGPTGELFF.

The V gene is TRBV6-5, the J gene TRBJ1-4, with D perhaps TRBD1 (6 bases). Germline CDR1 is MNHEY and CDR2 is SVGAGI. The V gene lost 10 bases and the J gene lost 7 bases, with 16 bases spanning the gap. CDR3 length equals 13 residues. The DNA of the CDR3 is TGTGCCACGGCGGGGGGCGCGAGTGAAAAACTGTTTTTT. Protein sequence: CATAGGASEKLFF.

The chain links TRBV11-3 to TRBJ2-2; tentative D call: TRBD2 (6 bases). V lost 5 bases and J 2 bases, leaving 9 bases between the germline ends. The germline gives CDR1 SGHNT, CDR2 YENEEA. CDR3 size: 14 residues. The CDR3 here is CASSQGLNTGELFF. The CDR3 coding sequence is TGTGCCAGCAGCCAGGGACTTAACACCGGGGAGCTGTTTTTT.

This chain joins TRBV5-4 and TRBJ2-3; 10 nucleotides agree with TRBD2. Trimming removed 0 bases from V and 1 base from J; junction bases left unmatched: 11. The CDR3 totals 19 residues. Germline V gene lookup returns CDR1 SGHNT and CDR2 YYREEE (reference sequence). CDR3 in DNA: TGTGCCAGCAGCTTGGAGCCGCAGATACTAGCGGGGCGCACAGATACGCAGTATTTT. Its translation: CASSLEPQILAGRTDTQYF.

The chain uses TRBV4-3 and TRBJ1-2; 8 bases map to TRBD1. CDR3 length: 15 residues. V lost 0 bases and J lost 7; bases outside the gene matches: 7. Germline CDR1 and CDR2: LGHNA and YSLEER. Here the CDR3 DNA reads TGCGCCAGCAGCCAAGATAACAGGGGGGGCTTTGGCTACACCTTC. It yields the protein CASSQDNRGGFGYTF.

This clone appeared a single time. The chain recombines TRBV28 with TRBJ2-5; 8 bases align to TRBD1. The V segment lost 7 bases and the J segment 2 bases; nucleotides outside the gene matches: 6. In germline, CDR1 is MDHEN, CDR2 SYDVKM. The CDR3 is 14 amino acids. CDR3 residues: CASNAGGSQETQYF. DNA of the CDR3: TGTGCCAGCAACGCAGGGGGCTCTCAAGAGACCCAGTACTTC. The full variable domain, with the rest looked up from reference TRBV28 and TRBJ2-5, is DVKVTQSSRYLVKRTGEKVFLECVQDMDHENMFWYRQDPGLGLRLIYFSYDVKMKEKGDIPEGYSVSREKKERFSLILESASTNQTSMYLCASNAGGSQETQYFGPGTRLLVL.

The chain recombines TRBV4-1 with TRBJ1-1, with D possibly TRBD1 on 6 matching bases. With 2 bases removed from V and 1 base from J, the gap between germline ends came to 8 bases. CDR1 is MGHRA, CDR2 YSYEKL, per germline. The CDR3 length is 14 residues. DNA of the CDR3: TGCGCCAGCAGCCAACGACAGGCGAACACTGAAGCTTTCTTT. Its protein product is CASSQRQANTEAFF.

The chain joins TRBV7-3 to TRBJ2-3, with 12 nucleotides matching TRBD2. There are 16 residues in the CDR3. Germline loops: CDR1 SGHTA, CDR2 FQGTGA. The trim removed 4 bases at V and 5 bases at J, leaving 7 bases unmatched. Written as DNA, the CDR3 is TGTGCCAGCAGCTCCCTAGGGGGACTAGCGGGAGATACGCAGTATTTT. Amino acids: CASSSLGGLAGDTQYF.

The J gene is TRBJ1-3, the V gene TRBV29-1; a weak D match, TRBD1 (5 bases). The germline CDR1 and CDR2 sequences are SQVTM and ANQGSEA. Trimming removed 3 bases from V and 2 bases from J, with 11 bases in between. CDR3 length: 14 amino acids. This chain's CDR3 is CSVDGTQPGNTIYF. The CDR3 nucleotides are TGCAGCGTTGATGGGACTCAGCCTGGAAACACCATATATTTT.

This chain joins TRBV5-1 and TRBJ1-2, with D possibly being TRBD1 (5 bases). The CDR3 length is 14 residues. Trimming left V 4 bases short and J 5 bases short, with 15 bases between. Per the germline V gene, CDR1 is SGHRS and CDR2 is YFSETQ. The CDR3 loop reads CASSGASQAYGYTF. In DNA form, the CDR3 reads TGCGCCAGCAGCGGGGCTTCACAGGCGTATGGCTACACCTTC.

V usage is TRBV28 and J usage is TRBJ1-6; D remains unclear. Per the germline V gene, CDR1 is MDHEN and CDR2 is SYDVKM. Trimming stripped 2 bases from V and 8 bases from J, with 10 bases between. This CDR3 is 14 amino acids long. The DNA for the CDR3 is TGTGCCAGCAGTTTAATGAGCCAGGATTCACCCCTCCACTTT. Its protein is CASSLMSQDSPLHF.

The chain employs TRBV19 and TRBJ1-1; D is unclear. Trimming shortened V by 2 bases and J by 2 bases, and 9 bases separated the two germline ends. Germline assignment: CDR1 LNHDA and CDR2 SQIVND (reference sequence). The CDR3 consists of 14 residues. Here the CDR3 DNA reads TGTGCCAGTAGTATATTAGAGAGAAACACTGAAGCTTTCTTT. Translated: CASSILERNTEAFF.